Each of the 7 T cell receptor beta chains below was sequenced from the same sample in a study of cytomegalovirus exposure and HLA in healthy donors. Primers: 60 Vbeta forward and 13 Jbeta reverse. Data came from immunoSEQ multiplex PCR; TCRdb stores just in-frame clones and leaves some out. The sample lists about 140,000 clones, around 80% occurring once. The sample consisted of PBMCs. These receptor sequences come from a man aged 40-49 years in good health and CMV-seronegative.

This clone was counted a few times. This chain links TRBV2 with TRBJ1-6; the D gene is possibly TRBD1 (6 bases). The CDR3 extends over 14 amino acids. Germline CDR1 is SNHLY and CDR2 is FYNNEI. V gave up 7 bases and J gave up 8 bases, with 15 bases separating them. The CDR3 loop reads CASTRDILDSPLHF. The CDR3 DNA reads as TGTGCCAGCACCCGGGACATACTTGATTCACCCCTCCACTTT.

The V gene is TRBV15, the J gene TRBJ2-3; tentatively, D is TRBD2 (5 bases). The CDR3 spans 15 residues. The germline CDR1 and CDR2 sequences are LNHNV and YYDKDF (reference sequence). V was pared by 4 bases and J by 4 bases, with 15 bases between. CDR3: CATSKGRSSPDTQYF. As DNA, the CDR3 is TGTGCCACCAGCAAGGGCAGGTCTAGCCCAGATACGCAGTATTTT.

The CDR3: CASSPRDNGAEAFF. As DNA, the CDR3 is TGTGCCAGCTCACCCAGGGATAACGGAGCTGAAGCTTTCTTT. The V gene is TRBV18, the J gene TRBJ1-1; TRBD1 is a possible D gene (5 bases). With 3 bases removed from V and 6 bases from J, the gap between germline ends came to 14 bases. Per germline, CDR1 KGHSH and CDR2 LQKENI. The CDR3 has 14 amino acids. The variable domain in full, completed from reference TRBV18 and TRBJ1-1, reads NAGVMQNPRHLVRRRGQEARLRCSPMKGHSHVYWYRQLPEEGLKFMVYLQKENIIDESGMPKERFSAEFPKEGPSILRIQQVVRGDSAAYFCASSPRDNGAEAFFGQGTRLTVV.

This chain uses TRBV2 with TRBJ1-5, with D perhaps TRBD1 (5 bases). V lost 4 bases, J lost 5 bases, and 15 bases lay in between. The CDR3 contains 15 residues. Germline CDR1 is SNHLY and CDR2 is FYNNEI. CDR3 in DNA: TGTGCCAGCAGTGGGGGCAGGGTTGGCGATCAGCCCCAGCATTTT. Amino acids: CASSGGRVGDQPQHF.

The chain has TRBV29-1 and TRBJ1-2; no firm D call. The V gene's germline CDR1 is SQVTM and CDR2 ANQGSEA. The germline V and J ends were trimmed by 2 bases and 7 bases, with 8 bases remaining between them. The CDR3 length is 11 residues. The CDR3 spells CSVEQEGGYTF. In nucleotides, the CDR3 is TGCAGCGTTGAACAGGAGGGTGGCTACACCTTC. Drawing the rest from reference TRBV29-1 and TRBJ1-2, the complete variable domain is SAVISQKPSRDICQRGTSLTIQCQVDSQVTMMFWYRQQPGQSLTLIATANQGSEATYESGFVIDKFPISRPNLTFSTLTVSNMSPEDSSIYLCSVEQEGGYTFGSGTRLTVV.

This clone has only one observation. The chain employs TRBV6-1 and TRBJ1-1; possible D gene TRBD1, 6 bases. Germline values: CDR1 MNHNS, CDR2 SASEGT. The CDR3 extends over 15 amino acids. The V end lost 4 bases, the J end lost 4 bases, and 16 bases lay between the germline ends. CDR3 sequence reads: CASSVQGYSPTEAFF. CDR3 nucleotide sequence: TGTGCCAGCAGTGTACAGGGTTACTCTCCCACTGAAGCTTTCTTT.

The V and J genes are TRBV11-2 and TRBJ2-5; 11 bases agree with TRBD2. The DNA end lines up better with TRBJ2-7; the J call may be wrong. The CDR3 spans 15 residues. The V gene's germline CDR1 is SGHAT and CDR2 FQNNGV. CDR3 protein: CASSEGLAANYEQYF. The CDR3 bases are TGTGCCAGCAGCGAGGGACTAGCGGCCAACTACGAGCAGTACTTC.